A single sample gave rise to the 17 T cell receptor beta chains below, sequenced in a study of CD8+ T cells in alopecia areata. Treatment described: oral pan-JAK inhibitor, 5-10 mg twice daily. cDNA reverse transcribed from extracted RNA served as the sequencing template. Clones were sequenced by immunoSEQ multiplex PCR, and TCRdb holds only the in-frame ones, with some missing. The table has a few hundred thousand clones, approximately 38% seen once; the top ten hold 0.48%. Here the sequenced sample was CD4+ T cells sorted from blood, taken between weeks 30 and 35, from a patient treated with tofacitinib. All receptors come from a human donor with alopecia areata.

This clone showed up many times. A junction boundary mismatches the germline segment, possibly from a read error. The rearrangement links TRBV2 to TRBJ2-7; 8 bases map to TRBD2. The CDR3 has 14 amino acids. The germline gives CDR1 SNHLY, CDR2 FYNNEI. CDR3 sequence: CASREGLAYDEQYF. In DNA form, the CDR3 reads TGTGCCAGCAGGGAAGGACTAGCTTACGACGAGCAGTACTTC.

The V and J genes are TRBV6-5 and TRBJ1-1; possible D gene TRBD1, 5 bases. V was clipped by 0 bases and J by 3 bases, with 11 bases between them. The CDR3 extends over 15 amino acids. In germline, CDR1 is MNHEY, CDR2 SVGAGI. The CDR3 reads CASSYSAGRDTEAFF. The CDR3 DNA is TGTGCCAGCAGTTACTCGGCAGGGAGGGACACTGAAGCTTTCTTT.

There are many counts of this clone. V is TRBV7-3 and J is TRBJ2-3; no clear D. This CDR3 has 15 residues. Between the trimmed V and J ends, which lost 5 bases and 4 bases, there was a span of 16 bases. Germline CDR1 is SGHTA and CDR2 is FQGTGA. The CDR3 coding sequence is TGTGCCAGCAGCCAACAAATAATAGGGTCAGATACGCAGTATTTT. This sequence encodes CASSQQIIGSDTQYF.

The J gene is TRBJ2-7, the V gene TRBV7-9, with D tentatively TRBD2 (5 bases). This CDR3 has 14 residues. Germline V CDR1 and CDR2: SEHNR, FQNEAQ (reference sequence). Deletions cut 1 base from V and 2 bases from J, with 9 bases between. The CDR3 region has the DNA TGTGCCAGCAGCTTAGGCGGAGGAACCTACGAGCAGTACTTC. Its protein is CASSLGGGTYEQYF.

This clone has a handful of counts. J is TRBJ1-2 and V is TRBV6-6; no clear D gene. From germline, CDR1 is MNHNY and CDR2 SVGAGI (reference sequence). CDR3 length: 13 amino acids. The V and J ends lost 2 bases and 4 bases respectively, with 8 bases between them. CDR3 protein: CASSYGNPYGYTF. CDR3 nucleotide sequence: TGTGCCAGCAGTTACGGAAACCCCTATGGCTACACCTTC.

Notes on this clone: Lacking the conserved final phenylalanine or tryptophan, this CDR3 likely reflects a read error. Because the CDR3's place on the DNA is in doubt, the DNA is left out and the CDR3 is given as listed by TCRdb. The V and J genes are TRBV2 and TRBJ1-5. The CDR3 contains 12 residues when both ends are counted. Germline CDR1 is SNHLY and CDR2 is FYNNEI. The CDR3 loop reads CASSGEGGGRSI.

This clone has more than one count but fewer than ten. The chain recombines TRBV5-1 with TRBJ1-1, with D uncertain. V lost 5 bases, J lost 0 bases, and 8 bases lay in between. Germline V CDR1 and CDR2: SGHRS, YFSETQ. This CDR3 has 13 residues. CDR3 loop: CASSSTVNTEAFF. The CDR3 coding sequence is TGCGCCAGCAGTTCTACAGTGAACACTGAAGCTTTCTTT.

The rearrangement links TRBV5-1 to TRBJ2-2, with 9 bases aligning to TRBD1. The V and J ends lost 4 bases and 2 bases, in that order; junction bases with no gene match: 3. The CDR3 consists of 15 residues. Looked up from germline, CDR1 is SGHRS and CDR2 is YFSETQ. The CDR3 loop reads CASSVTGGNTGELFF. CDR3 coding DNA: TGCGCCAGCAGCGTCACAGGGGGCAACACCGGGGAGCTGTTTTTT.

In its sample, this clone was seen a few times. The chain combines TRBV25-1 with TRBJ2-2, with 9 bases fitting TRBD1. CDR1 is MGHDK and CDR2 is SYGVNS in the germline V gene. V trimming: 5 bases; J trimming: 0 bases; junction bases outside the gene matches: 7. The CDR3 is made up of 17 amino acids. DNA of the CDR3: TGTGCCAGCAGTCCCAGGACAGGGGCCTCGAACACCGGGGAGCTGTTTTTT. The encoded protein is CASSPRTGASNTGELFF.

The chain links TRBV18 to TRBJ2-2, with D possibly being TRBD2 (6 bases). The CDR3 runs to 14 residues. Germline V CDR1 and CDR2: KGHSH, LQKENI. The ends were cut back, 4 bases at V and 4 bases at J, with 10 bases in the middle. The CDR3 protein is CASSRSGGTGELFF. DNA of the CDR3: TGTGCCAGCTCACGCTCCGGGGGCACCGGGGAGCTGTTTTTT.

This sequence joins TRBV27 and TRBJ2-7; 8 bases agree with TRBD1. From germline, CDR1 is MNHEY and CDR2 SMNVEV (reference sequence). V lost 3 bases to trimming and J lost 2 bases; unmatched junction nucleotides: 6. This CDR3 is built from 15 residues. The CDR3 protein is CASSFRQDRAYEQYF. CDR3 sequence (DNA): TGTGCCAGCAGTTTCCGTCAGGACAGGGCCTACGAGCAGTACTTC.

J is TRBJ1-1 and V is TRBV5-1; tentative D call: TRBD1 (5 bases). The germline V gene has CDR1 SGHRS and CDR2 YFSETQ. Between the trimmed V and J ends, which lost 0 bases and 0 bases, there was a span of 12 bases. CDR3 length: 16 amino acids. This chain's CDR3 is CASSLASAGLNTEAFF. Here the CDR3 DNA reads TGCGCCAGCAGCTTGGCCTCCGCAGGGCTGAACACTGAAGCTTTCTTT.

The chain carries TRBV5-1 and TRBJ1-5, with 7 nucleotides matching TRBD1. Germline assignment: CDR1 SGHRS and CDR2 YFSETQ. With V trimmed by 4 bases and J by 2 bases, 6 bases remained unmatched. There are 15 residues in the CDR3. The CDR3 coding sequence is TGCGCCAGCAGCCGGGACAGCTTTGGCAATCAGCCCCAGCATTTT. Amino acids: CASSRDSFGNQPQHF. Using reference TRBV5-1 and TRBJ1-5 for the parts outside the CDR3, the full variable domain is KAGVTQTPRYLIKTRGQQVTLSCSPISGHRSVSWYQQTPGQGLQFLFEYFSETQRNKGNFPGRFSGRQFSNSRSEMNVSTLELGDSALYLCASSRDSFGNQPQHFGDGTRLSIL.

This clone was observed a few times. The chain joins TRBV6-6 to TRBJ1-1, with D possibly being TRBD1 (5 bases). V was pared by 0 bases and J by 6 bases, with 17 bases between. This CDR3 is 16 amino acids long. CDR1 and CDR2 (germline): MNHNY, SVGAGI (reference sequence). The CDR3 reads CASSYSTYRGTAEAFF. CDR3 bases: TGTGCCAGCAGTTACTCAACCTACAGAGGGACCGCTGAAGCTTTCTTT.

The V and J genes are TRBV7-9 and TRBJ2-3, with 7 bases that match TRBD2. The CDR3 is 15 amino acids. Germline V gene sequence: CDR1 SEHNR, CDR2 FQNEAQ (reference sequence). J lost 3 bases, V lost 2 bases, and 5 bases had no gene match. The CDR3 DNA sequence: TGTGCCAGCAGCTTATACCCCGGGAGGACAGATACGCAGTATTTT. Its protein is CASSLYPGRTDTQYF.

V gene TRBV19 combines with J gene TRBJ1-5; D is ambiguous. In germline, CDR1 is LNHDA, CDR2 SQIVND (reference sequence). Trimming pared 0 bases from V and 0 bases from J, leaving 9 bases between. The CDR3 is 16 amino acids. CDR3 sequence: CASSIDTSYSNQPQHF. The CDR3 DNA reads TGTGCCAGTAGTATAGACACTTCGTATAGCAATCAGCCCCAGCATTTT. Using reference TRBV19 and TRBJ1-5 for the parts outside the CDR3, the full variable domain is DGGITQSPKYLFRKEGQNVTLSCEQNLNHDAMYWYRQDPGQGLRLIYYSQIVNDFQKGDIAEGYSVSREKKESFPLTVTSAQKNPTAFYLCASSIDTSYSNQPQHFGDGTRLSIL.

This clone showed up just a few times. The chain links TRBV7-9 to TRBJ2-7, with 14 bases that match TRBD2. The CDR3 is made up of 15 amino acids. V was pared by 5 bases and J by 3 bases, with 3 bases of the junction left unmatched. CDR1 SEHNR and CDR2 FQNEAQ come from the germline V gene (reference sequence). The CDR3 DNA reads TGTGCCAGCAGCCAGGGGACTAGCGGGAGCTACGAGCAGTACTTC. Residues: CASSQGTSGSYEQYF.